These 14 T cell receptor beta chains originate from one sample sequenced in a study of shared clonotypes between healthy human individuals. Generated by immunoSEQ multiplex PCR, the TCRdb table keeps only in-frame clones and is missing some. The sample has about 480,000 clones, around 79% seen once. Sequencing was performed on PBMCs. These receptor sequences come from a woman between 35 and 50 years old in good health. Some clones in this sample may be carry-over from other donors' samples.

The J gene is TRBJ2-7, the V gene TRBV7-9; 9 bases are shared with TRBD2. J gave up 9 bases and V 5 bases, and 8 bases lay outside the gene matches. The CDR3 totals 13 residues. CDR1 is SEHNR and CDR2 is FQNEAQ in the germline V gene (reference sequence). Here the CDR3 reads CASSNPGLAAQYF. CDR3 coding DNA: TGTGCCAGCAGCAACCCGGGACTAGCAGCGCAGTACTTC.

This clone was recorded a few times. The chain has TRBV19 and TRBJ2-4, with TRBD1 matching 9 bases. The CDR3 sequence is 14 residues long. CDR1 LNHDA and CDR2 SQIVND come from the germline V gene (reference sequence). With V trimmed by 10 bases and J by 1 base, 5 bases remained unmatched. The CDR3 coding sequence is TGTGCCACAAGGGGACAGGGCGCCAAAAACATTCAGTACTTC. Its translation: CATRGQGAKNIQYF.

J is TRBJ2-5 and V is TRBV15; unclear D gene. The germline V gene encodes CDR1 LNHNV and CDR2 YYDKDF (reference sequence). The germline V and J ends were trimmed by 6 bases and 1 base, with 6 bases remaining between them. This CDR3 contains 12 residues. In DNA form, the CDR3 reads TGTGCCACCAGTTTAGTCCAAGAGACCCAGTACTTC. Translated, it gives CATSLVQETQYF. Based on the CDR3 plus reference TRBV15 and TRBJ2-5, the full variable domain is DAMVIQNPRYQVTQFGKPVTLSCSQTLNHNVMYWYQQKSSQAPKLLFHYYDKDFNNEADTPDNFQSRRPNTSFCFLDIRSPGLGDTAMYLCATSLVQETQYFGPGTRLLVL.

The chain recombines TRBV18 with TRBJ2-1; TRBD1 matches 8 bases. Germline V lookup: CDR1 KGHSH, CDR2 LQKENI. The V and J ends lost 1 base and 7 bases, in that order; junction bases with no gene match: 12. The CDR3 has 17 amino acids. The CDR3 here is CASSPQRGQGAGNEQFF. For the CDR3, the DNA is TGTGCCAGCTCACCACAAAGGGGGCAGGGGGCTGGTAATGAGCAGTTCTTC.

The CDR3 sequence: CASSFTAASTEAFF. CDR3 nucleotide sequence: TGTGCCAGCAGCTTTACTGCAGCTTCCACTGAAGCTTTCTTT. The chain links TRBV11-1 to TRBJ1-1; no clear D. The CDR3 contains 14 residues. Trimming removed 3 bases from V and 4 bases from J, with 12 bases in between. Per the germline V gene, CDR1 is SGHAT and CDR2 is FQDESV (reference sequence).

A single count supports this clone. The chain links TRBV21-1 to TRBJ2-1; the listed D gene, TRBD2, was not tested against the DNA. TRBV21-1 is annotated as a pseudogene. The CDR3 is 13 residues long. The CDR3 nucleotides are TGTGCCAGCAGCAGCCGACTAGGCGATGAGCAGTTCTTC. Residues: CASSSRLGDEQFF.

The V and J genes are TRBV7-9 and TRBJ2-1, with D tentatively TRBD2 (6 bases). V lost 11 bases and J 2 bases, leaving 16 bases between the germline ends. CDR1 SEHNR and CDR2 FQNEAQ come from the germline V gene (reference sequence). This CDR3 region has 14 residues. CDR3 region: CASDRGEAYNEQFF. Here the CDR3 DNA reads TGTGCCTCAGACCGAGGGGAGGCCTACAATGAGCAGTTCTTC. The complete variable domain, with remaining parts taken from reference TRBV7-9 and TRBJ2-1, reads DTGVSQNPRHKITKRGQNVTFRCDPISEHNRLYWYRQTLGQGPEFLTYFQNEAQLEKSRLLSDRFSAERPKGSFSTLEIQRTEQGDSAMYLCASDRGEAYNEQFFGPGTRLTVL.

This chain uses TRBV28 with TRBJ1-3, with D possibly matching TRBD1 (5 bases). This CDR3 is built from 16 residues. V lost 6 bases to trimming and J lost 4 bases, with 19 bases between them. CDR1 MDHEN and CDR2 SYDVKM come from the germline V gene. The CDR3 sequence is CASRRQGAGIGNTIYF. CDR3 coding DNA: TGTGCCAGCAGACGTCAGGGAGCAGGGATCGGAAACACCATATATTTT.

The chain combines TRBV19 with TRBJ2-7; maybe TRBD2 (5 bases). Germline V lookup: CDR1 LNHDA, CDR2 SQIVND (reference sequence). Trimming removed 4 bases from V and 3 bases from J, with 10 bases in between. There are 13 residues in the CDR3. The CDR3 is CASSTGGRYEQYF. The CDR3 region has the DNA TGTGCCAGTAGTACCGGAGGCCGCTACGAGCAGTACTTC.

The chain recombines TRBV5-1 with TRBJ1-1; TRBD1 is a possible D gene (5 bases). The germline V gene encodes CDR1 SGHRS and CDR2 YFSETQ. V lost 7 bases and J lost 7, with 20 bases in between. The CDR3 is 14 amino acids. The CDR3 region has the DNA TGCGCCAGCGGAGTGGATGGGACCTGGGGTGAAGCTTTCTTT. Translating it yields CASGVDGTWGEAFF.

CDR3 loop: CASRTQGGHQPQHF. The DNA for the CDR3 is TGTGCCAGCAGGACACAGGGCGGGCATCAGCCCCAGCATTTT. V is TRBV28 and J is TRBJ1-5, with a weak D call TRBD1 (6 bases). Trimming removed 6 bases at V and 5 bases at J, with 14 bases between. CDR1 and CDR2 (germline): MDHEN, SYDVKM. This CDR3 has 14 residues.

This chain joins TRBV2 and TRBJ2-3; 12 bases map to TRBD2. The CDR3 has 14 amino acids. Germline CDR1 is SNHLY and CDR2 is FYNNEI. Unmatched junction bases numbered 1, after V lost 6 bases and J lost 3 bases. Here the CDR3 reads CASRGTSGTDTQYF. The CDR3 bases are TGTGCCAGCAGGGGGACTAGCGGGACAGATACGCAGTATTTT.

The chain recombines TRBV10-3 with TRBJ2-2, with 14 bases aligning to TRBD2. CDR1 ENHRY and CDR2 SYGVKD come from the germline V gene. Germline trimming cut 3 bases from V and 1 base from J; bases unmatched to any gene: 10. CDR3 length: 20 amino acids. The CDR3 reads CAISDSITGTSGGNTGELFF. The CDR3 nucleotides are TGTGCCATCAGTGACTCCATCACCGGGACTAGCGGGGGGAACACCGGGGAGCTGTTTTTT.

V and J are TRBV27 and TRBJ2-1, with 9 bases aligning to TRBD2. This CDR3 contains 15 residues. V gave up 0 bases and J gave up 9 bases; unmatched junction bases: 6. CDR1 and CDR2 from the germline V gene are MNHEY and SMNVEV (reference sequence). The CDR3: CASSLSPREGREQFF. The CDR3 DNA reads as TGTGCCAGCAGTTTATCTCCGCGGGAGGGTCGTGAGCAGTTCTTC.